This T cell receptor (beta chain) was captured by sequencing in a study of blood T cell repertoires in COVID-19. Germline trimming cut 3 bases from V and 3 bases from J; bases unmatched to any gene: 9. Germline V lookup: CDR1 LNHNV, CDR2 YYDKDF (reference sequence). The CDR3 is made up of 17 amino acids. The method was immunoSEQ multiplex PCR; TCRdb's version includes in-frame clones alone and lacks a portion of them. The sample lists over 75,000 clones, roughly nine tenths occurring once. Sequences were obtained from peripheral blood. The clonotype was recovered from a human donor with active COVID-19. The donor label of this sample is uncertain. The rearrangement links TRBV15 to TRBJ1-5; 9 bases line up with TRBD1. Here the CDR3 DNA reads TGTGCCACCAGCAGCGGGGGACAGGGCAAGTTCAATCAGCCCCAGCATTTT. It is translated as CATSSGGQGKFNQPQHF.